What follows is one TCR beta chain and its context. Libraries were prepared by immunoSEQ multiplex PCR; TCRdb keeps only in-frame clonotypes and omits some of them. Here the sample spans tens of thousands of clones, 86% being singletons. Per germline, CDR1 SGHVS and CDR2 FNYEAQ. V was clipped by 0 bases and J by 4 bases; unmatched bases: 3. This CDR3 has 15 amino acids. The sample belongs to a study of OX40 agonist ivuxolimab in advanced cancers. Turning to the study itself: Dosing consisted of intravenous ivuxolimab at 0.01 to 10 mg/kg every 2 weeks. Two cutaneous melanoma patients and one hepatocellular carcinoma patient, three in all, had partial responses.

The V call is TRBV7-6, the J call TRBJ2-7; 10 positions match TRBD2. The source was CD4+ or CD8+ T cells sorted from blood, collected in a trial of the OX40 agonist ivuxolimab. The sequence was collected from an adult with an advanced solid tumor such as melanoma, head and neck, liver or kidney cancer. The chain's CDR3 is CASSLASGGVYEQYF. The CDR3 DNA reads as TGTGCCAGCAGCTTAGCGAGCGGGGGGGTTTACGAGCAGTACTTC.